The 27 T cell receptor beta chains in this list originate from one sample, sequenced in a study of cytomegalovirus exposure and HLA in healthy donors. Amplification used 60 Vbeta primers and 13 Jbeta primers. Some clones are missing from TCRdb's copy, which holds only in-frame ones; the method was immunoSEQ multiplex PCR. This sample has about 120,000 clones, with about four fifths found just once. The sequencing input was PBMCs. The receptors derive from a middle-aged woman in good health and CMV-seronegative.

The gene calls are TRBV28 and TRBJ2-3; D might be TRBD2 (6 bases). CDR3 length: 15 amino acids. Germline V CDR1 and CDR2: MDHEN, SYDVKM. The V gene lost 5 bases and the J gene lost 0 bases, with 12 bases spanning the gap. The CDR3 loop is CASSPFRGSTDTQYF. CDR3 nucleotide sequence: TGTGCCAGCAGTCCATTTCGGGGGAGCACAGATACGCAGTATTTT.

This sequence joins TRBV19 and TRBJ1-5; D is unclear. The ends were cut back, 0 bases at V and 0 bases at J, with 6 bases in the middle. CDR3 length: 15 residues. The germline V gene encodes CDR1 LNHDA and CDR2 SQIVND (reference sequence). The CDR3, as DNA: TGTGCCAGTAGTATAGAAGCGTATAGCAATCAGCCCCAGCATTTT. It yields the protein CASSIEAYSNQPQHF.

The gene calls are TRBV6-1 and TRBJ2-5; D perhaps matches TRBD2 (6 bases). Trimming took 1 base from V and 0 from J, leaving 15 bases between them. The CDR3 is 17 amino acids. Germline assignment: CDR1 MNHNS and CDR2 SASEGT. The CDR3 region is CASSEENALAHQETQYF. The DNA for the CDR3 is TGTGCCAGCAGTGAAGAGAATGCCCTAGCGCACCAAGAGACCCAGTACTTC.

The chain combines TRBV19 with TRBJ1-1; 7 nucleotides align to TRBD1. This CDR3 is 15 amino acids long. CDR1 and CDR2 from the germline V gene are LNHDA and SQIVND (reference sequence). J lost 8 bases, V lost 6 bases, and 15 bases had no gene match. CDR3 nucleotides: TGTGCCAGTAGGGATTGGGGGACAGTTTACGTCGAAGCTTTCTTT. Its protein is CASRDWGTVYVEAFF.

The chain is built from TRBV5-6 and TRBJ1-2; D perhaps matches TRBD1 (5 bases). Germline V gene lookup returns CDR1 SGHDT and CDR2 YYEEEE. This CDR3 has 13 residues. Between the trimmed V and J ends, which lost 4 bases and 1 base, there was a span of 8 bases. CDR3 region: CASSPGFNYGYTF. CDR3 nucleotides: TGTGCCAGCAGCCCAGGGTTTAACTATGGCTACACCTTC.

The V gene is TRBV18, the J gene TRBJ1-2; no clear D gene. The ends were cut back, 5 bases at V and 4 bases at J, with 20 bases in the middle. This CDR3 contains 16 residues. Germline V CDR1 and CDR2: KGHSH, LQKENI. The CDR3 sequence is CASSTHAGDYSYGYTF. The CDR3 nucleotides are TGTGCCAGCTCAACGCACGCTGGAGACTATAGCTATGGCTACACCTTC.

This clone occurred a few times. The chain carries TRBV21-1 and TRBJ2-2; the DNA was not compared with TRBD2, the D call given in the table. TRBV21-1 is a known pseudogene. The CDR3 has 15 residues. CDR3 DNA: TGTGCCAGCAGCAGGACTAGCGGGCGGACCGGGGAGCTGTTTTTT. Residues: CASSRTSGRTGELFF.

The rearrangement links TRBV19 to TRBJ1-1, with D unclear. With 2 bases removed from V and 3 bases from J, the gap between germline ends came to 13 bases. Germline CDR1 LNHDA, CDR2 SQIVND (reference sequence). This CDR3 is 15 amino acids long. CDR3 bases: TGTGCCAGTAGTATAAGTTGGAGCGGGGACACTGAAGCTTTCTTT. It yields the protein CASSISWSGDTEAFF.

The chain couples TRBV7-2 to TRBJ2-7; 10 bases are shared with TRBD1. V gave up 6 bases and J gave up 2 bases; unmatched junction bases: 10. The CDR3 length is 16 residues. Germline-derived CDR1 and CDR2 are SGHTA and FQGNSA. The CDR3 DNA reads TGTGCCAGCAGTACGACAGGGGGCCAACTTCCCTACGAGCAGTACTTC. Residues: CASSTTGGQLPYEQYF.

This rearrangement joins TRBV7-3 to TRBJ1-1; no definite D call. The ends were cut back, 1 base at V and 1 base at J, with 10 bases in the middle. CDR1 SGHTA and CDR2 FQGTGA come from the germline V gene. The length of the CDR3 is 15 residues. CDR3 sequence reads: CASSLSPSGNTEAFF. CDR3 bases: TGTGCCAGCAGCTTAAGCCCCTCCGGGAACACTGAAGCTTTCTTT. Supplemented by reference TRBV7-3 and TRBJ1-1, the full variable domain reads GAGVSQTPSNKVTEKGKYVELRCDPISGHTALYWYRQSLGQGPEFLIYFQGTGAADDSGLPNDRFFAVRPEGSVSTLKIQRTERGDSAVYLCASSLSPSGNTEAFFGQGTRLTVV.

The V and J genes are TRBV6-5 and TRBJ2-7; 9 bases fit TRBD2. Germline V lookup: CDR1 MNHEY, CDR2 SVGAGI. The CDR3 loop spans 15 amino acids. The V segment lost 6 bases and the J segment 3 bases; nucleotides outside the gene matches: 9. In DNA, the CDR3 is TGTGCCAGCAGAGCTCTCGCGGGGGGGCACTACGAGCAGTACTTC. Residues: CASRALAGGHYEQYF.

The chain has TRBV7-7 and TRBJ1-6; D is undetermined. V was trimmed by 1 base and J by 10 bases, leaving 8 bases between them. Germline V gives CDR1 SSHAT, CDR2 FNYEAQ (reference sequence). The CDR3 is made up of 13 amino acids. This CDR3 reads CASSLVSGSPLHF. The CDR3 nucleotides are TGTGCCAGCAGCTTAGTGTCGGGATCACCCCTCCACTTT.

The chain is built from TRBV6-4 and TRBJ2-7; TRBD1 matches at 12 bases. The ends lost 8 bases at V and 2 bases at J; junction bases unmatched: 13. The CDR3 consists of 17 residues. In germline, CDR1 is MRHNA, CDR2 SNTAGT. The CDR3, as DNA: TGTGCCAGCCCCCGGGACAGGGGGCACGATAACCCCTACGAGCAGTACTTC. This translates into CASPRDRGHDNPYEQYF.

The chain carries TRBV5-4 and TRBJ2-5; TRBD2 matches 13 bases. The CDR3 totals 15 residues. Germline CDR1 and CDR2: SGHNT and YYREEE (reference sequence). V lost 4 bases and J lost 5; bases outside the gene matches: 5. CDR3 in DNA: TGTGCCAGCAGCGTAACTAGCGGGGGGGGTGAGACCCAGTACTTC. Encoded protein: CASSVTSGGGETQYF.

This chain uses TRBV11-2 with TRBJ2-2; the match to TRBD1 covers 9 bases. This CDR3 spans 15 amino acids. Germline-derived CDR1 and CDR2 are SGHAT and FQNNGV. V lost 6 bases and J lost 4; bases outside the gene matches: 6. The CDR3 nucleotides read TGTGCCAGCAGGGACAGGGGAGACCCCACCGGGGAGCTGTTTTTT. It encodes CASRDRGDPTGELFF. Variable domain in full (rest from reference TRBV11-2 and TRBJ2-2): EAGVAQSPRYKIIEKRQSVAFWCNPISGHATLYWYQQILGQGPKLLIQFQNNGVVDDSQLPKDRFSAERLKGVDSTLKIQPAKLEDSAVYLCASRDRGDPTGELFFGEGSRLTVL.

The chain uses TRBV5-5 and TRBJ2-3; D uncertain. In germline, CDR1 is SGHKS, CDR2 YYEKEE (reference sequence). The V gene lost 2 bases and the J gene lost 4 bases, with 8 bases spanning the gap. The CDR3 has 13 residues. This CDR3 reads CASSFSLPDTQYF. For the CDR3, the DNA is TGTGCCAGCAGCTTTTCACTCCCAGATACGCAGTATTTT.

CDR3 region: CASSSGTGGRTDTQYF. The DNA for the CDR3 is TGTGCCAGCAGCTCCGGGACAGGGGGTCGTACAGATACGCAGTATTTT. This chain uses TRBV7-9 with TRBJ2-3; 11 bases fit TRBD1. CDR1 SEHNR and CDR2 FQNEAQ come from the germline V gene (reference sequence). This CDR3 region has 16 residues. Trimming cost V 4 bases and J 3 bases; bases outside gene matches: 6.

Comments on this clone: Mismatch with germline at one junction end may stem from a read error. The chain combines TRBV4-2 with TRBJ1-2, with D maybe TRBD1 (5 bases). CDR1 is LGHNA and CDR2 is YNFKEQ in the germline V gene. There are 16 residues in the CDR3. CDR3 in amino acids: CASSQDSSAGLRGYAF. In DNA form, the CDR3 reads TGTGCCAGCAGCCAAGATTCTTCTGCAGGGCTACGCGGCTACGCCTTC.

The chain is built from TRBV5-1 and TRBJ2-1; perhaps TRBD2 as D (5 bases). The V end lost 0 bases, the J end lost 8 bases, and 12 bases lay between the germline ends. CDR3 length: 14 amino acids. CDR1 and CDR2 (germline): SGHRS, YFSETQ. The CDR3 region is CASSLGMGVDEQFF. For the CDR3, the DNA is TGCGCCAGCAGCTTGGGTATGGGAGTGGATGAGCAGTTCTTC.

This sequence joins TRBV19 and TRBJ1-1; TRBD1 agrees at 8 bases. This CDR3 has 16 amino acids. Trimming at V came to 10 bases and at J to 2 bases, leaving 15 bases not matched to a gene. Looked up from germline, CDR1 is LNHDA and CDR2 is SQIVND (reference sequence). The CDR3, as DNA: TGTGCCACCACAGGGGGAGGGGGCAGCAAAAACACTGAAGCTTTCTTT. Its translation is CATTGGGGSKNTEAFF. The full variable domain, completed using reference TRBV19 and TRBJ1-1, is DGGITQSPKYLFRKEGQNVTLSCEQNLNHDAMYWYRQDPGQGLRLIYYSQIVNDFQKGDIAEGYSVSREKKESFPLTVTSAQKNPTAFYLCATTGGGGSKNTEAFFGQGTRLTVV.

The rearrangement uses TRBV5-1 and TRBJ2-3; TRBD1 matches 10 bases. This CDR3 is built from 14 residues. The V and J ends lost 4 bases and 4 bases, in that order; junction bases with no gene match: 3. Germline CDR1 reads SGHRS; CDR2 reads YFSETQ. CDR3 residues: CASSRDRGADTQYF. CDR3 sequence (DNA): TGCGCCAGCAGCAGGGACAGGGGTGCAGATACGCAGTATTTT.

This chain links TRBV28 with TRBJ1-4, with no clear D. The germline CDR1 and CDR2 sequences are MDHEN and SYDVKM. This CDR3 region has 14 residues. Trimming pared 5 bases from V and 4 bases from J, leaving 11 bases between. The CDR3: CASSTPGGNEKLFF. CDR3 bases: TGTGCCAGCAGTACCCCGGGAGGTAATGAAAAACTGTTTTTT.

The V call is TRBV28, the J call TRBJ2-5, with 8 positions matching TRBD1. The ends lost 5 bases at V and 4 bases at J; junction bases unmatched: 9. The germline CDR1 and CDR2 sequences are MDHEN and SYDVKM. The CDR3 runs 15 residues. The CDR3 DNA sequence: TGTGCCAGCAGTCCTCGGACAGGGTGGTCAGAGACCCAGTACTTC. This translates into CASSPRTGWSETQYF.

The V gene is TRBV25-1, the J gene TRBJ2-1, with 9 bases that match TRBD2. The germline CDR1 and CDR2 sequences are MGHDK and SYGVNS. The J segment lost 7 bases and the V segment lost 2 bases, leaving 12 bases of the junction unmatched. The CDR3 runs to 17 residues. The CDR3 is CASSERPSSGDRNEQFF. In nucleotides, the CDR3 is TGTGCCAGCAGTGAACGGCCATCTAGCGGGGATAGGAATGAGCAGTTCTTC.

The rearrangement links TRBV19 to TRBJ1-5; 7 bases map to TRBD1. The V and J ends lost 8 bases and 1 base, in that order; junction bases with no gene match: 5. CDR3 size: 14 residues. CDR1 and CDR2 (germline): LNHDA, SQIVND (reference sequence). The CDR3 nucleotides read TGTGCCAGTCGAGCAGGGGGAAGCAATCAGCCCCAGCATTTT. Translation gives CASRAGGSNQPQHF.

This clone was detected a few times. The chain has TRBV2 and TRBJ1-1; D ambiguous. The CDR3 spans 14 residues. V dropped 8 bases and J dropped 0 bases, with 13 bases sitting between them. CDR1 is SNHLY, CDR2 FYNNEI, per germline. In DNA form, the CDR3 reads TGTGCCAGCCAAACGCAGGTTATGAACACTGAAGCTTTCTTT. This encodes CASQTQVMNTEAFF.

The chain couples TRBV9 to TRBJ2-1; 15 bases align to TRBD2. This CDR3 has 18 residues. Trimming at V came to 0 bases and at J to 7 bases, leaving 8 bases not matched to a gene. Germline lookup yields CDR1 SGDLS and CDR2 YYNGEE. CDR3 amino acids: CASSVDGLAGGFGNEQFF. The CDR3 DNA reads TGTGCCAGCAGCGTAGATGGACTAGCGGGGGGGTTTGGTAATGAGCAGTTCTTC.